This T cell receptor beta chain emerged from a study of OX40 agonist ivuxolimab in advanced cancers. Study-level background: At 82.7% male, the cohort had a mean age of about 55 years, ranging from 23 to 79.

Libraries were prepared by immunoSEQ multiplex PCR; TCRdb keeps only in-frame clonotypes and omits some of them. The data hold around 64,000 clones, with roughly 80% observed a single time. This clone was observed a handful of times. Its cognate antigen is unknown. CDR3 length: 17 residues. Germline V gene data show CDR1 as SGHVS and CDR2 as FQNEAQ. Trimming took 5 bases from V and 0 from J; bases not matched to a gene: 11. General study points: Among the lowest levels of clonal expansion were found in partial responders at 0.1-3.0 mg/kg.

This receptor was obtained from an adult with an advanced solid tumor such as melanoma, head and neck, liver or kidney cancer. Sequenced here: CD4+ or CD8+ T cells sorted from blood, sampled in a trial of the OX40 agonist ivuxolimab. V gene TRBV7-8 combines with J gene TRBJ2-5; 8 bases line up with TRBD1. The CDR3 protein is CASSPGFQGANQETQYF. The CDR3 DNA follows: TGTGCCAGCAGCCCAGGATTCCAGGGGGCTAACCAAGAGACCCAGTACTTC.